The present T cell receptor (beta chain) was sequenced within a study of naive and memory T cell subsets. Findings of the study overall: In CD4 and CD8 cells, diversity dropped from naive through EMRA.

As concerns this clonotype: Its antigen is undetermined.

Cells stained for CD3, CD4, CD8, CD45RA, CD27 and viability were sorted into four CD45RA/CD27 subsets. The germline V gene has CDR1 MNHEY and CDR2 SMNVEV (reference sequence). The ends lost 3 bases at V and 7 bases at J; junction bases unmatched: 15. The CDR3 is 18 residues long. Two oligonucleotides, mixed equimolar, formed the beta constant-region primer covering TRBC1 and TRBC2. Nested alpha and beta constant-region primers with the SP2 primer drove four PCR rounds on ligated cDNA. An oligonucleotide with the SP2 primer and a 12-nucleotide UMI was ligated to the cDNA 3' end. Via MiXCR, TCRdb re-called the UMI-ligation and nested PCR reads, giving one row per CDR3 protein. This repertoire shows 95,000 to 150,000 distinct CDR3 sequences, 36% found once; its top ten account for 0.8% to 1%.

The gene calls are TRBV27 and TRBJ1-6, with 7 positions matching TRBD1. The sequenced material came from central memory CD4+ T cells from blood. The receptor was isolated from a human donor in good health. This chain's CDR3 is CASSFDIGDRTPNSPLHF. CDR3 in DNA: TGTGCCAGCAGTTTCGACATTGGGGACAGAACCCCCAATTCACCCCTCCACTTT.